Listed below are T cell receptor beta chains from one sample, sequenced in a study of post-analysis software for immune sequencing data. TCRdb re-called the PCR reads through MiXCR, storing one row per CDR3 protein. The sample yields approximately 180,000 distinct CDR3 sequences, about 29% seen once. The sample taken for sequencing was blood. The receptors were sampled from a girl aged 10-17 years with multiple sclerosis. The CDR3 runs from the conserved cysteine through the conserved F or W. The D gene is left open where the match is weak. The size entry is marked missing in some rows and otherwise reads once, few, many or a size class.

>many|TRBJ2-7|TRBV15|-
TGTGCCACCAGCAGAGTCCCCGATACATACCAGTACTTC
CATSRVPDTYQYF
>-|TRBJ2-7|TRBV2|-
TGTGCCAGCAAAGATGCGGAACCCTACGAGCAGTACTTC
CASKDAEPYEQYF
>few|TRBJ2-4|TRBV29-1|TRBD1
TGCAGCGTTGAAAGGGGACAGGAGCAGTACTTC
CSVERGQEQYF
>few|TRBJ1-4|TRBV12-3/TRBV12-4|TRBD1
TGTGCCAGCAGTGGGACAGGGAATGAAAAACTGTTTTTT
CASSGTGNEKLFF
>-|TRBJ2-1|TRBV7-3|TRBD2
TGTGCCAGCAGCTTATCAAGCGGGAGAAGGGATGAGCAGTTCTTC
CASSLSSGRRDEQFF
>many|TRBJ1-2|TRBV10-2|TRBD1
TGCGCCAGCACCAAGGACAGGGCCTATGGCTACACCTTC
CASTKDRAYGYTF
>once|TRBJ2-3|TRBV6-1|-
TGTGCCAGCAGTGAAGCGCATGGGGGGGGCCTTCCAGATACGCAGTATTTT
CASSEAHGGGLPDTQYF
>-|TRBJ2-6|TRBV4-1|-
TGCGCCAGCAGAAAGGTGGTAGTAAACCTGGCTGGGGCCAACGTCCTGACTTTC
CASRKVVVNLAGANVLTF
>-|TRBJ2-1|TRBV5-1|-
TGCGCCAGCAGCTTGGAGGCTTTCCTGGAGCAGTTCTTC
CASSLEAFLEQFF
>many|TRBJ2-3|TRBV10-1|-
TGCGCCAGCAACCCCGGGGGAAGCACAGATACGCAGTATTTT
CASNPGGSTDTQYF
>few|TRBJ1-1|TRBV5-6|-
TGTGCCAGCAGCTTGGAGGGGCACCACCTCGATACTGAAGCTTTCTTT
CASSLEGHHLDTEAFF
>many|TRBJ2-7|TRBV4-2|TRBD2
TGTGCCAGCAGCCAAGATCGGAGCGGGAGGACATACGAGCAGTACTTC
CASSQDRSGRTYEQYF
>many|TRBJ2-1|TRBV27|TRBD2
TGTGCCAGCAGTTTAGGTGGGAGGGCCATGGATGAGCAGTTCTTC
CASSLGGRAMDEQFF
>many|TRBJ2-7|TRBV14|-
TGTGCCAGCAGCCAAGTCCCGGATGAAGTCCCCTACTACGAGCAGTACTTC
CASSQVPDEVPYYEQYF
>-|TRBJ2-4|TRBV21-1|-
TGTGCCAGCAGCAAACAGTCCCGGGGTATTCACCTCAGAGGTGGCAAAAACATTCAGTACTTC
CASSKQSRGIHLRGGKNIQYF
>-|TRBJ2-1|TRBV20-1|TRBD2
TGCAGTGTCCTAGGGACAGGGACTAGCGGGAGTCGCTACAATGAGCAGTTCTTC
CSVLGTGTSGSRYNEQFF
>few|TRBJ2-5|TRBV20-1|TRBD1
TGCAGTAACGCGAGGACAGGGGCGGAGACCCAGTACTTC
CSNARTGAETQYF
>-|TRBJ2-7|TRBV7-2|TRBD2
TGTGCCAGCAGCCGAAGGACTAGCGGGAGAACCTACGAGCAGTACTTC
CASSRRTSGRTYEQYF